This T cell receptor (beta chain) was retrieved from a study of shared clonotypes between healthy human individuals. The wider study: CD4 naive and CD4 memory each took three plates per donor, while CD8 naive took two and CD8 memory one. Study-level findings and limits: The sole specimen, blood, was sampled, and tissue repertoires likely differ.

In the case of this clone: As yet, its antigen is unknown.

There are 17 residues in the CDR3. Germline V gives CDR1 MNHNS, CDR2 SASEGT. Trimming took off 2 bases at V and 1 base at J, with 18 bases between the two ends. The data were produced by immunoSEQ multiplex PCR, yet TCRdb's version contains in-frame clones alone and is incomplete. Of some 1.5 million clones listed, nearly 99% were seen once; the top ten hold about 0.42%. The chain employs TRBV6-1 and TRBJ2-7; possibly TRBD1 or TRBD2 for D (5 bases each). Input material: naive CD4+ T cells sorted from blood. Specified subset: CD45RA+ positively selected. This TCR derives from a man aged 25 to 45 in good health. The CDR3, as DNA: TGTGCCAGCAGTGAATATCTGGGACGGATTCCTTCCTACGAGCAGTACTTC. Its protein is CASSEYLGRIPSYEQYF.